Each of the 17 T cell receptor beta chains below was sequenced from the same sample in a study of T cell repertoires in cytomegalovirus infection. Which antigens these TCRs recognize remains unknown. TCRdb analysed the reads with MiXCR anew, one entry per CDR3 protein. The sample records some 920,000 distinct CDR3 sequences, roughly 30% being singletons. Here the sequenced sample was cultured CD8+ T cells from PBMCs, taken from culture after CMV antigen stimulation. All receptors come from a human donor in good health (CMV status not recorded). Some clones in this sample may be carry-over from other donors' samples.

This clonotype has more than one count but fewer than ten. The chain uses TRBV2 and TRBJ2-1; D is unclear. The CDR3 extends over 17 amino acids. Germline V CDR1 and CDR2: SNHLY, FYNNEI. V was cut by 2 bases and J by 0 bases, with 14 bases left in between. The CDR3 sequence is CASSEFRGKDSYNEQFF. The CDR3 DNA follows: TGTGCCAGCAGTGAATTCCGCGGCAAAGACTCCTACAATGAGCAGTTCTTC.

This clonotype was found a few times. This rearrangement joins TRBV5-6 to TRBJ2-1, with TRBD1 matching 7 bases. Trimming cost V 3 bases and J 1 base; bases outside gene matches: 10. Per the germline V gene, CDR1 is SGHDT and CDR2 is YYEEEE. The CDR3 length is 17 residues. The CDR3 DNA sequence: TGTGCCAGCAGCTCTCCATGGACAGGTCCTTCCTACAATGAGCAGTTCTTC. It codes for CASSSPWTGPSYNEQFF.

There are a few counts of this clonotype. The rearrangement joins TRBV5-4 to TRBJ2-2; 8 bases line up with TRBD2. Germline V gene data show CDR1 as SGHNT and CDR2 as YYREEE (reference sequence). V dropped 1 base and J dropped 3; count of bases not matched to a gene: 5. CDR3 length equals 16 residues. For the CDR3, the DNA is TGTGCCAGCAGCTTGCGTAGCGGGATGTACACCGGGGAGCTGTTTTTT. It translates to CASSLRSGMYTGELFF.

V gene TRBV19 combines with J gene TRBJ1-2; D not resolved. V lost 0 bases and J lost 4, with 15 bases in between. CDR3 length: 16 amino acids. Germline V CDR1 and CDR2: LNHDA, SQIVND (reference sequence). The CDR3 sequence is CASSIELDGELYGYTF. The CDR3 DNA follows: TGTGCCAGTAGTATAGAATTGGACGGGGAACTCTATGGCTACACCTTC.

This chain uses TRBV7-9 with TRBJ2-3; TRBD1 is a possible D gene (6 bases). The CDR3 has 13 residues. Trimming removed 3 bases at V and 7 bases at J, with 11 bases between. The germline V gene has CDR1 SEHNR and CDR2 FQNEAQ (reference sequence). CDR3 protein: CASSLRGQNTQYF. CDR3 bases: TGTGCCAGCAGCTTGAGGGGACAAAATACGCAGTATTTT.

This clonotype turned up a few times. V and J are TRBV19 and TRBJ2-1; perhaps TRBD2 as D (5 bases). Trimming took 2 bases from V and 4 from J, leaving 12 bases between them. Germline lookup yields CDR1 LNHDA and CDR2 SQIVND (reference sequence). The CDR3 runs 15 residues. CDR3 in DNA: TGTGCCAGTAGTATAAATTCCGGGGTTTACAATGAGCAGTTCTTC. As protein: CASSINSGVYNEQFF. The full variable domain, completed using reference TRBV19 and TRBJ2-1, is DGGITQSPKYLFRKEGQNVTLSCEQNLNHDAMYWYRQDPGQGLRLIYYSQIVNDFQKGDIAEGYSVSREKKESFPLTVTSAQKNPTAFYLCASSINSGVYNEQFFGPGTRLTVL.

The J gene is TRBJ1-1, the V gene TRBV10-3; tentative D call: TRBD1 (6 bases). Deletions cut 6 bases from V and 5 bases from J, with 19 bases between. The CDR3 is 15 amino acids. Per the germline V gene, CDR1 is ENHRY and CDR2 is SYGVKD. CDR3 bases: TGTGCCATCAGCAACTCTAAGGGGGAGGTTACTGAAGCTTTCTTT. It encodes CAISNSKGEVTEAFF.

The CDR3 nucleotides are TGTGCCAGCAGTCCCTGGACCTATTCTAATTCACCCCTCCACTTT. It encodes CASSPWTYSNSPLHF. The genes are TRBV6-8 and TRBJ1-6; D not resolved. CDR1 and CDR2 (germline): MNHGY, SAAAGT. The germline V and J ends were trimmed by 5 bases and 6 bases, with 14 bases remaining between them. CDR3 length: 15 residues.

This sequence joins TRBV6-5 and TRBJ2-1; 7 nucleotides agree with TRBD1. V shed 4 bases and J 7 bases; nucleotides not matched to a gene: 10. Germline V lookup: CDR1 MNHEY, CDR2 SVGAGI. The CDR3 contains 15 residues. CDR3 sequence: CASSFPGQSENEQFF. The CDR3 DNA is TGTGCCAGCAGTTTCCCGGGACAGTCTGAGAATGAGCAGTTCTTC.

This chain uses TRBV28 with TRBJ2-5; the match to TRBD1 covers 8 bases. The CDR3 spans 14 residues. Germline CDR1 reads MDHEN; CDR2 reads SYDVKM. Trimming at V came to 3 bases and at J to 3 bases, leaving 3 bases not matched to a gene. The CDR3 nucleotides are TGTGCCAGCAGTTTGGACAGGGTGGAAGAGACCCAGTACTTC. Residues: CASSLDRVEETQYF.

The chain is built from TRBV7-9 and TRBJ1-5; D remains ambiguous. The CDR3 contains 15 residues. CDR1 SEHNR and CDR2 FQNEAQ come from the germline V gene (reference sequence). V lost 4 bases to trimming and J lost 0 bases, with 10 bases between them. DNA of the CDR3: TGTGCCAGCAGCTCCCCCGGGGATAGCAATCAGCCCCAGCATTTT. Protein sequence: CASSSPGDSNQPQHF.

This clonotype turned up a few times. This sequence joins TRBV29-1 and TRBJ2-7, with D perhaps matching TRBD2 (6 bases). The germline V gene has CDR1 SQVTM and CDR2 ANQGSEA. Trimming shortened V by 1 base and J by 5 bases, and 27 bases separated the two germline ends. The CDR3 is 18 amino acids. The CDR3 nucleotides read TGCAGCGTTGAAGTAATTTCGGTCCAACAGGTCGGGGGACACGAGCAGTACTTC. Translated, it gives CSVEVISVQQVGGHEQYF.

The rearrangement uses TRBV7-9 and TRBJ2-2; 11 bases agree with TRBD2. Germline CDR1 is SEHNR and CDR2 is FQNEAQ (reference sequence). CDR3 size: 17 residues. V shed 4 bases and J 5 bases; nucleotides not matched to a gene: 9. CDR3 DNA: TGTGCCAGCAGCTCATCACTAGCGGGGGTTTCTACCGGGGAGCTGTTTTTT. Translation gives CASSSSLAGVSTGELFF.

This clonotype was counted at least ten times. The CDR3 region is CASSFWGPAEKLFF. CDR3 in DNA: TGTGCCAGCAGCTTTTGGGGGCCGGCTGAAAAACTGTTTTTT. The chain is built from TRBV7-8 and TRBJ1-4, with a weak D call TRBD1 (6 bases). Germline CDR1 and CDR2: SGHVS and FQNEAQ. The ends were cut back, 3 bases at V and 7 bases at J, with 12 bases in the middle. The CDR3 totals 14 residues.

This clonotype has only a few counts. V gene TRBV5-4 combines with J gene TRBJ1-4, with a weak D call TRBD1 (5 bases). The germline gives CDR1 SGHNT, CDR2 YYREEE (reference sequence). The CDR3 is made up of 14 amino acids. The V end lost 4 bases, the J end lost 6 bases, and 13 bases lay between the germline ends. This chain's CDR3 is CASSLWDSDEKLFF. DNA for the CDR3: TGTGCCAGCAGCCTCTGGGACTCGGATGAAAAACTGTTTTTT.

The chain carries TRBV27 and TRBJ2-7, with a tentative D call TRBD2 (5 bases). V shed 2 bases and J shed 3 bases, with 11 bases lying between them. CDR1 and CDR2 (germline): MNHEY, SMNVEV (reference sequence). The CDR3 has 14 amino acids. The CDR3 DNA follows: TGTGCCAGCAGTTTAAGAGGGATCCTCTACGAGCAGTACTTC. It specifies CASSLRGILYEQYF.

CDR3 sequence (DNA): TGTGCCAGCAGTTGGGGGCCAAGCACCGGGGAGCTGTTTTTT. It codes for CASSWGPSTGELFF. The genes are TRBV27 and TRBJ2-2, with D tentatively TRBD1 (6 bases). V was pared by 4 bases and J by 4 bases, with 10 bases between. Looked up from germline, CDR1 is MNHEY and CDR2 is SMNVEV (reference sequence). This CDR3 comprises 14 residues.